This T cell receptor beta chain is from a study of cytomegalovirus exposure and HLA in healthy donors (dated by TCRdb to between 2016 and 2019). In terms of the full investigation: An earlier analysis of several hundred of the donors reported 276 Gb of sequence data and 95 million to 130 million unique TCR beta sequences obtained from 150 million to 200 million T cells. Rather than drawing on any new phenotypic data, the later analysis identified candidate immune exposures from TCR beta sequences and the way those sequences occurred across donors. Alongside the repertoire data, information on donor age, sex, ethnicity and CMV serostatus was compiled. The study profiled the T cell repertoires of around 700 subjects by immunosequencing and related them to cytomegalovirus serostatus. In addition to the first cohort of approximately 670 subjects, a separate validation cohort of approximately 130 different subjects was used. Among around 400 genotyped donors of the cohort, an average of about 240,000 unique TCR beta nucleotide sequences were sequenced per donor, roughly 20% of them non-productive. About 310 gigabases of sequencing data and tens of millions of unique TCR sequences were included in an early release covering 500 to 750 HLA-typed donors. All discovery cohort repertoires had been generated on a single sequencing platform. Both class I and class II loci were covered by HLA typing, at four-digit resolution. To study patterns of TCR occurrence, a later analysis re-analyzed previously published TCR beta repertoires from 666 donors and added high-resolution HLA genotyping. Genome-wide SNP genotypes for about 55% of the roughly 670 donors were used in a later genetic analysis, which treated that subset as a discovery cohort. Of the 300 to 450 genotyped donors, approximately 82% fell in the genetic ancestry cluster associated with self-reported Caucasian donors. The number of donors typed differed by locus, with 629-630 for A, B, C, DRB1 and DQB1, more than 500 for DQA1, under 610 for DPA1, and under 490 for DPB1. An earlier analysis of some 500 of the donors applied high-throughput TCR beta sequencing to assess whether each TCR beta V gene segment acted as functional or pseudogenic. A handful of DR-DQ haplotypes were handled as single units for association and clustering because linkage in the cohort was strong. To predict cytomegalovirus infection status, the study combined high-throughput TCR immunosequencing, statistical association of individual TCRs with disease status, and machine learning. The study was designed to test whether signatures of past pathogen exposure could be identified by cataloging public T cell receptors. Broader findings and caveats from the paper: The sequencing pipeline was judged likely to have produced a cluster of highly shared sequence variants as a technical artifact. The only immune exposure information available for the cohort was CMV serostatus. The presence/absence analyses assumed that sequencing depth was roughly uniform across donors, and that assumption may not be true. HLA typing was unavailable for some donors at each locus, so association tests used only the typed subset. Correlated functional status among segregating V segments might reflect linkage disequilibrium, but an unknown experimental factor could not be ruled out. The classifier was reported to diagnose cytomegalovirus status with high specificity and sensitivity in both the original and validation cohorts. According to a later analysis, most CMV-associated TCR beta chains appeared to be HLA-restricted, and the HLA associations seemed to be driven largely by CMV exposure. In a later genetic analysis, a missense DCLRE1C variant was associated with V-gene and J-gene trimming of TCR beta chains, and the association was replicated in an independent cohort. In an earlier analysis of around 600 of the donors, most TCR beta V segments appeared in productive rearrangements about 87% or about 30% of the time, broadly matching IMGT annotations. A further reported finding was that TCR beta sequences accurately predicted the HLA-A and HLA-B alleles for most subjects in the first cohort. Compared with the approximately 670-donor mean, donors in an Asian-associated ancestry cluster had fewer N-insertions in productive TCRs, according to a later genetic analysis. A few of the identified cytomegalovirus-associated TCR beta chains were confirmed in vitro to be specific for cytomegalovirus antigens. Assigning TCR associations to individual alleles was difficult when HLA alleles, especially DR and DQ, strongly co-occurred. Only TCR beta chains were sequenced in this cohort, and the absence of alpha or paired-chain data limited detectable features. Some IMGT-functional V segments, including TRBV6-2 and TRBV6-3, could not be told apart with the 87-base-pair reads, so those segments were excluded. In a later analysis, 16,951 TCR beta sequences were associated with specific HLA alleles at a false discovery rate of 0.05. A later analysis found that TCR association rates varied across HLA loci, with DRB1 alleles showing the most associated TCRs and HLA-C alleles the fewest. The authors suggested that the approach could potentially be extended to other disease states and immunological phenotypes. The study listed 150 to 200 TCR beta chains as associated with cytomegalovirus. According to a later analysis, parvovirus B19, influenza, CMV and Epstein-Barr virus appeared linked to several top co-occurrence clusters. Most TCR sequences were seen in very few donors, while some public TCRs were found in many individuals. The earlier analysis of approximately 590 of the donors excluded approximately 15 rarely observed V segments, including chromosome 9 orphons, because counts were too low. A later analysis found that HLA-associated TCR beta chains were more clonally expanded and had lower generation probabilities than equally common non-associated chains.

Libraries were built with the immunoSEQ multiplex PCR assay. The multiplex PCR relied on a mix of 60 forward primers for TCR Vbeta segments and 13 reverse primers for TCR Jbeta segments. The CDR3 region of rearranged TCR beta genes was amplified from genomic DNA by a multiplex PCR assay. The Illumina HiSeq System was used to sequence the amplified TCR beta libraries as 87-base-pair reads. The original pipeline was this. A later analysis counted about 80 million unique TCR beta chains across the roughly 700 repertoires, and 9.5 million to 11 million of these chains were shared by at least two donors. To remove PCR and sequencing errors, raw reads were error-corrected and collapsed into unique sequences using a nearest-neighbor algorithm that merged closely related sequences. V, D and J gene segments were assigned by aligning CDR3 sequences to IMGT reference sequences. Each retained sequence needed at least a six-nucleotide match to both a V gene segment and a J gene segment. Rearrangements were called productive when the CDR3 lacked stop codons and stayed in frame with V and J; all others were non-productive. CDR3 was defined according to IMGT convention as the region running from the second conserved V-encoded cysteine to the conserved J-encoded phenylalanine. In an earlier analysis of more than 550 of the donors, sequences lacking an unambiguous match to a single V gene segment were excluded. In an earlier analysis of a few hundred of the donors, a V segment was called functional when productive rearrangements were above 56.7%, and segregating when the standard deviation between donors exceeded 5%. A statistical classification framework was built for diagnosing cytomegalovirus status from the catalog of TCR beta chain sequences. In a later analysis, V and J genes were assigned by comparing TCR nucleotide sequences against IMGT/GENE-DB human TR gene sequences. In a later analysis, CDR3 sequences and most-parsimonious VDJ recombination scenarios were assigned using the TCRdist pipeline. In a later analysis, each TCR beta chain was defined by its CDR3 amino acid sequence together with its V-gene family, and reads lacking a unique V-gene family were excluded. As a way to deal with suspected cross-contamination and a sequencing artifact, a later analysis dropped roughly 620 nucleotide sequences that were highly shared and had low generation probability. In a later analysis, a clonal expansion index for each public chain was calculated from normalized within-repertoire ranks of inferred template counts. In a later analysis, generation probabilities were computed with a VDJ recombination model fitted to out-of-frame rearrangements, and the resulting probabilities were checked against IGoR. A later analysis scored TCR-TCR, TCR-HLA and TCR-CMV co-occurrence with hypergeometric tests, applying a repertoire-size bias correction to TCR pairs. False discovery rates were estimated in a later analysis by permuting HLA or CMV assignments 20 times. In a later analysis, co-occurring TCRs were grouped with DBSCAN, and TCRdist sequence similarity was added when clustering was performed within HLA-allele-positive subsets. Co-occurrence clustering excluded repertoires with fewer than 30,000 or more than 120,000 public chains, plus five with anomalous nucleotide sharing. TCRdb mirrors the immuneACCESS table, restricted to in-frame sequences. Some clones are absent from its copies; in checked studies, under half trace to an unresolved V gene, and the reason for the others is unknown. Clone size and the V and J calls come from that table; the DNA yielded D and trimming. This sample's records show around 120,000 clones. Together, the top ten hold about 0.59% of the sample.

The cohort was made up of several hundred healthy bone marrow donors. All cohort members were sampled while nominally healthy, although unrecorded immune exposures were likely present. The donor tested CMV seronegative and was one of the 352 seronegative cohort members. A peripheral blood sample was collected from each donor, and TCR beta sequencing was performed on peripheral blood mononuclear cells. Genomic DNA was extracted from the blood cell samples with the Qiagen DNeasy Blood Extraction Kit. Deletion took 3 bases off V and 3 bases off J, with a span of 15 bases between the germline ends. CDR1 and CDR2 are drawn from the germline V gene: MDHEN, SYDVKM. The CDR3 runs 16 amino acids, cysteine and phenylalanine included. The kept DNA is CDR3 alone, 48 bases in frame from the first base. To note about this clone: Its target antigen remains unknown.

The sequence was obtained from a man in his fifties in good health and CMV-seronegative. Material for sequencing was PBMCs. The rearranged segments are TRBV28 and TRBJ1-5, with TRBD1 tentatively as D gene (6 bases match). CDR3 reads: CASSLRGAGDNQPQHF. The sequence in DNA is TGTGCCAGCAGTTTGAGAGGGGCAGGGGACAATCAGCCCCAGCATTTT.